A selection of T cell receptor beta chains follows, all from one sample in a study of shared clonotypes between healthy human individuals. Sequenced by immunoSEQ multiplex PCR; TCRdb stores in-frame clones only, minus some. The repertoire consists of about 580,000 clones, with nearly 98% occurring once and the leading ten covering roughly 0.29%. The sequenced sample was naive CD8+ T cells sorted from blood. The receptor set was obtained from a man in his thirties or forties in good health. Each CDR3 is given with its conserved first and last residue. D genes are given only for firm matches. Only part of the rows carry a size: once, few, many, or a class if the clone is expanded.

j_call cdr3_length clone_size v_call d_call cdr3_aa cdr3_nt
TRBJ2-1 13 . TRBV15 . CATSVAGGEAGVF TGTGCCACCAGCGTTGCAGGGGGAGAGGCGGGAGTCTTC
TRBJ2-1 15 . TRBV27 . CASSLSPGGAPGQFF TGTGCCAGCAGTTTATCGCCCGGCGGAGCCCCAGGGCAGTTCTTC
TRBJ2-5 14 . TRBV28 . CASSFGTIWATQYF TGTGCCAGCAGTTTCGGGACCATATGGGCGACCCAGTACTTC
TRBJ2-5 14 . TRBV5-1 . CASSLGVRGETQYF TGCGCCAGCAGCTTGGGGGTACGTGGGGAGACCCAGTACTTC
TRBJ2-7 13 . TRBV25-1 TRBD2 CASSDGGGDEQYF TGTGCCAGCAGTGACGGTGGGGGGGACGAGCAGTACTTC
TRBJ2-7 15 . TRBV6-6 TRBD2 CASRGLAGFSYEQYF TGTGCCAGCAGGGGACTAGCGGGGTTCTCCTACGAGCAGTACTTC
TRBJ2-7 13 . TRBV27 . CASRQGISYEQYF TGTGCCAGCAGACAGGGAATCTCCTACGAGCAGTACTTC
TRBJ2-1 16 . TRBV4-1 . CASSRRNGLATNEQFF TGCGCCAGCAGCCGACGGAACGGGCTAGCGACCAATGAGCAGTTCTTC
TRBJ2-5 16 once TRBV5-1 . CASSWGLQRRQETQYF TGCGCCAGCAGCTGGGGGTTGCAAAGAAGACAAGAGACCCAGTACTTC
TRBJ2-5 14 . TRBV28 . CASSLEGGGGTQYF TGTGCCAGCAGTTTAGAGGGTGGAGGAGGCACCCAGTACTTC
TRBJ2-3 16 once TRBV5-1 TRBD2 CASSRPLAGDTDTQYF TGCGCCAGCAGCCGCCCACTAGCGGGAGACACAGATACGCAGTATTTT
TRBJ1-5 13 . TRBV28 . CASSREGGQPQHF TGTGCCAGCAGTAGGGAGGGTGGGCAGCCCCAGCATTTT
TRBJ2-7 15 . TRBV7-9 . CASSLVQAFLYEQYF TGTGCCAGCAGCTTAGTACAGGCCTTCCTGTACGAGCAGTACTTC
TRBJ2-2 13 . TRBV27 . CASTWRTTGELFF TGTGCCAGCACCTGGAGGACAACCGGGGAGCTGTTTTTT
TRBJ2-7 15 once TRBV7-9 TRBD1 CASSQTRTGEYEQYF TGTGCCAGCAGCCAGACTAGGACAGGGGAGTACGAGCAGTACTTC
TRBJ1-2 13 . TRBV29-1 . CSAYARGSFGYTF TGCAGCGCCTACGCGCGGGGGTCGTTCGGCTACACCTTC
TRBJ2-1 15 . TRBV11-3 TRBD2 CASSPRTSGSNEQFF TGTGCCAGCAGCCCGCGGACTAGCGGGAGCAATGAGCAGTTCTTC
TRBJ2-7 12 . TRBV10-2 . CASSEFSYEQYF TGCGCCAGCAGTGAGTTTAGCTACGAGCAGTACTTC
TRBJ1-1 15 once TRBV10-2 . CASSEENRVNTEAFF TGCGCCAGCAGTGAGGAGAATCGGGTGAACACTGAAGCTTTCTTT
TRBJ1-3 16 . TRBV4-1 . CASSPRMTDSGNTIYF TGCGCCAGCAGCCCTCGAATGACAGACTCTGGAAACACCATATATTTT
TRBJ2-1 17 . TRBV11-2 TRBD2 CASSLVGGGPGDNEQFF TGTGCCAGCAGCTTAGTCGGGGGAGGGCCGGGAGACAATGAGCAGTTCTTC
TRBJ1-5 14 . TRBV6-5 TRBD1 CASSYKGADQPQHF TGTGCCAGCAGTTACAAGGGGGCGGATCAGCCCCAGCATTTT
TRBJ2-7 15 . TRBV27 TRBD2 CASSLSGGRPYEQYF TGTGCCAGCAGTTTATCCGGCGGGAGACCCTACGAGCAGTACTTC
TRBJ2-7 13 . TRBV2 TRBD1 CASGDRSSYEQYF TGTGCCAGCGGGGACAGGAGCTCCTACGAGCAGTACTTC
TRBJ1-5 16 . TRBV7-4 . CASSSSFRYSNQPQHF TGTGCCAGCAGCTCCTCCTTCCGATATAGCAATCAGCCCCAGCATTTT
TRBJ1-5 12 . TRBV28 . CASSSPRQPQHF TGTGCCAGCAGCTCTCCGCGACAGCCCCAGCATTTT
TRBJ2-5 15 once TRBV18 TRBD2 CASSRLAGLSETQYF TGTGCCAGCTCAAGACTAGCGGGACTGTCGGAGACCCAGTACTTC
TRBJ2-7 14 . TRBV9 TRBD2 CASSVLAADYEQYF TGTGCCAGCAGCGTCCTAGCGGCCGACTACGAGCAGTACTTC
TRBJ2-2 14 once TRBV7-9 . CASGNGENTGELFF TGTGCCAGCGGTAATGGAGAGAACACCGGGGAGCTGTTTTTT
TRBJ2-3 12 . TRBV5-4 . CASSWGGDTQYF TGTGCCAGCAGCTGGGGCGGGGATACGCAGTATTTT
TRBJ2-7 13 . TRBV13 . CASSLNRGYEQYF TGTGCCAGCAGCTTAAATCGGGGCTACGAGCAGTACTTC
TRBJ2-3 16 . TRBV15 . CATSLPRGPYTDTQYF TGTGCCACCAGCCTGCCACGCGGGCCTTACACAGATACGCAGTATTTT
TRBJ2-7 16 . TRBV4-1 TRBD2 CASSQDSGLAAWEQYF TGCGCCAGCAGCCAAGATAGTGGACTAGCGGCGTGGGAGCAGTACTTC
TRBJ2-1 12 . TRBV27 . CASSSGRNEQFF TGTGCCAGCAGTTCCGGTCGCAATGAGCAGTTCTTC
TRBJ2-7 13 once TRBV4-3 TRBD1 CASSAGTGYEQYF TGCGCCAGCAGCGCCGGGACAGGTTACGAGCAGTACTTC
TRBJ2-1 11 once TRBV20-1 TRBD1 CSVNRGDEQFF TGCAGTGTAAACAGGGGGGATGAGCAGTTCTTC
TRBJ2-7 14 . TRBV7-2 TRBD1 CASSYRQGRFEQYF TGTGCCAGCAGCTATCGACAGGGGAGGTTTGAGCAGTACTTC
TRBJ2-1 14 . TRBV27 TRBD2 CATQWTSGDNEQFF TGTGCCACCCAATGGACTAGCGGAGACAATGAGCAGTTCTTC
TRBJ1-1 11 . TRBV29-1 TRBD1 CSVPQGVEAFF TGCAGCGTTCCCCAGGGGGTTGAAGCTTTCTTT
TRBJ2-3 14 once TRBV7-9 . CASSLGTSTDTQYF TGTGCCAGCAGCTTAGGGACTTCCACAGATACGCAGTATTTT
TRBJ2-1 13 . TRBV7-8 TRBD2 CASSRLAGDEQFF TGTGCCAGCAGCAGACTAGCGGGAGATGAGCAGTTCTTC
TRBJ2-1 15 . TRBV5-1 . CASSKVTGYYNEQFF TGCGCCAGCAGCAAGGTTACCGGCTACTACAATGAGCAGTTCTTC
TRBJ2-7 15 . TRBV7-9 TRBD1 CASSPTEGQVGEQYF TGTGCCAGCAGCCCCACCGAGGGACAGGTCGGCGAGCAGTACTTC
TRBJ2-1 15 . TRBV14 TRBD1 CASSQLATGRNEQFF TGTGCCAGCAGCCAACTGGCGACAGGGCGCAATGAGCAGTTCTTC
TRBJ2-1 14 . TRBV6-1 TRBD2 CASSEVLAGDEQFF TGTGCCAGCAGTGAAGTACTAGCGGGAGATGAGCAGTTCTTC
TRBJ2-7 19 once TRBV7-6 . CASSPTIDIGSSLNYEQYF TGTGCCAGCAGCCCCACGATCGATATAGGGTCCTCCCTAAACTACGAGCAGTACTTC
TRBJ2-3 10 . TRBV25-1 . CASFGDTQYF TGTGCCTCCTTTGGAGATACGCAGTATTTT
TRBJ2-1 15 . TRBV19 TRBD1 CASRTGTVSYNEQFF TGTGCCAGTAGGACCGGGACAGTCTCCTACAATGAGCAGTTCTTC
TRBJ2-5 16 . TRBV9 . CASSVGIGGAGETQYF TGTGCCAGCAGCGTAGGGATTGGGGGGGCCGGGGAGACCCAGTACTTC
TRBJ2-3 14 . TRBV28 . CASSEAGVTDTQYF TGTGCCAGCTCTGAGGCAGGGGTCACAGATACGCAGTATTTT
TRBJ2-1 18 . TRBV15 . CATSREIGGTNRNNEQFF TGTGCCACCAGCAGAGAAATTGGAGGAACAAACCGGAACAATGAGCAGTTCTTC
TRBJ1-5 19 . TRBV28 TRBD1 CASSLRQGLPGFGNQPQHF TGTGCCAGCAGCCTCAGACAGGGACTCCCGGGATTCGGCAATCAGCCCCAGCATTTT
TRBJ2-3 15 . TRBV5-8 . CASHLRGSRTDTQYF TGTGCCAGCCACCTTAGGGGGTCTCGCACAGATACGCAGTATTTT
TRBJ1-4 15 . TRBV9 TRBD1 CASSVTGGINEKLFF TGTGCCAGCAGCGTAACAGGGGGCATTAATGAAAAACTGTTTTTT
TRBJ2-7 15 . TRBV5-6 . CASSLEGGMSPEQYF TGTGCCAGCAGCTTGGAGGGGGGGATGTCCCCCGAGCAGTACTTC